Described below is a single T cell receptor beta chain sequence and its context. CD8 cells regarded as naive lacked CD45RO, were positively chosen for CCR7, and omitted terminally differentiated effector memory CD45RA+ cells. Germline values: CDR1 MNHEY, CDR2 SVGAGI. V was pared by 2 bases and J by 6 bases, with 13 bases between. There are 14 residues in the CDR3. The data are from a study of shared clonotypes between healthy human individuals. Generated by immunoSEQ multiplex PCR, the TCRdb table keeps only in-frame clones and is missing some. The top ten clones hold about 1.8% of a sample with about 2,100,000 clones, 93% of them seen once.

This chain uses TRBV6-5 with TRBJ1-2, with a tentative D call TRBD1 (5 bases). The receptor comes from a young man in good health. Some clones in this sample may be carry-over from other donors' samples. Sequencing used naive CD8+ T cells from PBMCs. Here the CDR3 DNA reads TGTGCCAGCAGTTACGGACATTCCGGAGATGGCTACACCTTC. As protein: CASSYGHSGDGYTF.